This T cell receptor beta chain was identified in a study of immune characterization of retroperitoneal liposarcoma (dated by TCRdb to the late 2010s). As for this clonotype: No antigen is known for it. Base quality data are lacking; no much larger clone is found one base away.

Libraries were prepared through PCR. TCRdb lists the instrument as NextSeq 500. Clones were called with MiXCR by TCRdb after fastp trimmed the public reads at Q25, and only in-frame beta chains were retained. Merged by CDR3 protein, the rows form single entries marked with the most common genes and DNA. The sample data list several thousand distinct CDR3 sequences, and roughly two fifths of these were observed just once. The top ten clonotypes cover more than 9% of the sample. The TCR sequence derives from a male donor with retroperitoneal liposarcoma. Sequencing was done on a sample of tumor tissue.

The DNA sequence follows: TGTGCCCGCGGCGGGGACTATGGCTACACCTTC. Its protein is CARGGDYGYTF. This receptor chain uses TRBV7-2 and TRBJ1-2, with no D gene named confidently. The cysteine opens and the phenylalanine closes a CDR3 of 11 amino acids. The read is trimmed to its CDR3 DNA, 33 bases read in frame from base 1. At the junction V is shortened by 11 bases and J by 3 bases, with 10 bases in between. CDR1 and CDR2 are read off the germline V gene as SGHTA and FQGNSA. Joined to the reference TRBV7-2 and TRBJ1-2 proteins, this CDR3 gives the full variable domain: GAGVSQSPSNKVTEKGKDVELRCDPISGHTALYWYRQSLGQGLEFLIYFQGNSAPDKSGLPSDRFSAERTGGSVSTLTIQRTQQEDSAVYLCARGGDYGYTFGSGTRLTVV.